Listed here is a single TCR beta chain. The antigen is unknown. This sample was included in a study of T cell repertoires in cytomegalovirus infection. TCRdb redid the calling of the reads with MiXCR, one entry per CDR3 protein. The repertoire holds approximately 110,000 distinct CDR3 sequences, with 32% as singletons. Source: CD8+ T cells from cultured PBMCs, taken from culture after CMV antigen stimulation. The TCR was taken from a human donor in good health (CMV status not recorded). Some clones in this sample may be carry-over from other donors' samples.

CDR3 DNA: TGTGCCAGCAGTGAAAGAGTGAACACTGAAGCTTTCTTT. It yields the protein CASSERVNTEAFF. The chain couples TRBV6-5 to TRBJ1-1; the D is unclear. CDR1 is MNHEY and CDR2 is SVGAGI in the germline V gene. V was clipped by 5 bases and J by 0 bases, with 7 bases between them. The CDR3 covers 13 residues.